Shown below are 28 T cell receptor beta chains from a single sample sequenced in a study of blood T cell repertoires in COVID-19. The data were produced by immunoSEQ multiplex PCR, yet TCRdb's version contains in-frame clones alone and is incomplete. The sample shows over 65,000 clones, about 87% of them seen only once. The sequencing sample was made of peripheral blood. These receptors all stem from a man aged 45-65 years with active COVID-19.

This chain links TRBV6-2 or TRBV6-3 with TRBJ1-2; D is undetermined. CDR3 size: 12 residues. Germline V lookup: CDR1 MNHEY, CDR2 SVGEGT. V was pared by 5 bases and J by 4 bases, with 8 bases between. CDR3 region: CASSVGGYGYTF. The CDR3 region has the DNA TGTGCCAGCAGTGTTGGAGGCTATGGCTACACCTTC.

This sequence joins TRBV5-8 and TRBJ1-1; TRBD1 matches at 9 bases. This CDR3 is built from 14 residues. The trim removed 5 bases at V and 0 bases at J, leaving 2 bases unmatched. In germline, CDR1 is SGHTS, CDR2 YDEGEE. CDR3 protein: CASRGTGLNTEAFF. The CDR3 DNA sequence: TGTGCCAGCAGAGGGACAGGGTTGAACACTGAAGCTTTCTTT.

The chain couples TRBV19 to TRBJ1-5; D perhaps matches TRBD1 (5 bases). The V gene lost 3 bases and the J gene lost 2 bases, with 11 bases spanning the gap. The CDR3 loop spans 15 amino acids. Germline loops: CDR1 LNHDA, CDR2 SQIVND (reference sequence). The CDR3 is CASSIYRTGNQPQHF. CDR3 bases: TGTGCCAGTAGTATCTACAGGACGGGCAATCAGCCCCAGCATTTT.

This chain connects TRBV4-1 to TRBJ2-1; TRBD1 agrees at 10 bases. The J segment lost 6 bases and the V segment lost 1 base, leaving 3 bases of the junction unmatched. CDR3 length equals 15 residues. Per germline, CDR1 MGHRA and CDR2 YSYEKL. CDR3 DNA sequence: TGCGCCAGCAGCCAAGTCAGGACAGGGGGCAATGAGCAGTTCTTC. This translates into CASSQVRTGGNEQFF.

The chain uses TRBV28 and TRBJ2-7, with D possibly being TRBD1 (5 bases). In germline, CDR1 is MDHEN, CDR2 SYDVKM. The V end was cut by 3 bases, the J end by 3 bases, with 9 bases between. There are 13 residues in the CDR3. The CDR3 bases are TGTGCCAGCAGTTTTAAGGGGCTCTACGAGCAGTACTTC. It is translated as CASSFKGLYEQYF.

This rearrangement joins TRBV28 to TRBJ2-5; D ambiguous. Germline V gives CDR1 MDHEN, CDR2 SYDVKM. V shed 8 bases and J shed 2 bases, with 18 bases lying between them. The CDR3 length is 15 residues. The CDR3 protein is CASRPRRAPQETQYF. The DNA of the CDR3 is TGTGCCAGCCGGCCTAGACGAGCGCCTCAAGAGACCCAGTACTTC.

V and J are TRBV10-3 and TRBJ2-3; D is ambiguous. V was trimmed by 0 bases and J by 2 bases, leaving 9 bases between them. The CDR3 is 15 residues long. The germline gives CDR1 ENHRY, CDR2 SYGVKD. The CDR3 loop is CAISESTSYTDTQYF. The CDR3 region has the DNA TGTGCCATCAGTGAGTCCACCTCCTACACAGATACGCAGTATTTT.

The chain has TRBV24-1 and TRBJ2-5, with TRBD1 as a possible D gene (6 bases). The CDR3 loop spans 16 amino acids. Germline V gene data show CDR1 as KGHDR and CDR2 as SFDVKD. Between the trimmed V and J ends, which lost 3 bases and 9 bases, there was a span of 22 bases. In DNA, the CDR3 is TGTGCCACCAGTGATGTAACAGGGTCGTTTTGGGAGCCCCAGTACTTC. Translating gives CATSDVTGSFWEPQYF.

The V call is TRBV2, the J call TRBJ2-7; weak D call: TRBD1 (6 bases). The CDR3 extends over 15 amino acids. Trimming left V 6 bases short and J 3 bases short, with 18 bases between. Germline V gene lookup returns CDR1 SNHLY and CDR2 FYNNEI. The CDR3, as DNA: TGTGCCAGCAGCGCTCGCGTCAGGGGAATCTACGAGCAGTACTTC. This codes for CASSARVRGIYEQYF.

J is TRBJ1-2 and V is TRBV15; D may be TRBD1 (5 bases). Trimming left V 2 bases short and J 10 bases short, with 11 bases between. This CDR3 has 12 residues. Germline assignment: CDR1 LNHNV and CDR2 YYDKDF (reference sequence). The CDR3 DNA is TGTGCCACCAGCAGATCCTCAGGGTCCTACACCTTC. Translating gives CATSRSSGSYTF.

The chain uses TRBV12-3 or TRBV12-4 and TRBJ1-2; D is uncertain. This CDR3 is 12 amino acids long. V lost 2 bases, J lost 8 bases, and 9 bases lay in between. CDR3 sequence (DNA): TGTGCCAGCAGTTTAATGGGCGGGGGCTACACCTTC. It encodes CASSLMGGGYTF.

The rearrangement links TRBV19 to TRBJ2-7, with D unresolved. Germline V gene data show CDR1 as LNHDA and CDR2 as SQIVND (reference sequence). The CDR3 has 13 residues. V shed 5 bases and J shed 3 bases, with 11 bases lying between them. The CDR3 spells CASSPALSYEQYF. Here the CDR3 DNA reads TGTGCCAGTAGTCCCGCCCTGAGCTACGAGCAGTACTTC.

This clone has just one count. V usage is TRBV28 and J usage is TRBJ2-6; 11 bases are a match to TRBD1. Germline CDR1 MDHEN, CDR2 SYDVKM. This CDR3 has 17 amino acids. With V trimmed by 5 bases and J by 1 base, 4 bases remained unmatched. The DNA for the CDR3 is TGTGCCAGCAGTCTTGGGACAGGGGGATCTGGGGCCAACGTCCTGACTTTC. It is translated as CASSLGTGGSGANVLTF. Complete variable domain (other parts from reference TRBV28 and TRBJ2-6): DVKVTQSSRYLVKRTGEKVFLECVQDMDHENMFWYRQDPGLGLRLIYFSYDVKMKEKGDIPEGYSVSREKKERFSLILESASTNQTSMYLCASSLGTGGSGANVLTFGAGSRLTVL.

The chain joins TRBV13 to TRBJ2-3, with D uncertain. The V end was cut by 1 base, the J end by 0 bases, with 8 bases between. CDR3 size: 15 residues. Germline V lookup: CDR1 PRHDT, CDR2 FYEKMQ (reference sequence). CDR3 region: CASSLARSSTDTQYF. CDR3 DNA sequence: TGTGCCAGCAGCTTAGCGAGGAGTAGCACAGATACGCAGTATTTT.

This chain uses TRBV28 with TRBJ1-1; a weak D match, TRBD1 (6 bases). V was shortened by 5 bases and J by 1 base, with 20 bases between the two germline ends. The CDR3 totals 17 residues. Looked up from germline, CDR1 is MDHEN and CDR2 is SYDVKM. CDR3 sequence (DNA): TGTGCCAGCAGTGACCGGGACACGGGGTTTCGGAACACTGAAGCTTTCTTT. This gives the protein CASSDRDTGFRNTEAFF.

The chain couples TRBV28 to TRBJ2-1, with D perhaps matching TRBD1 (6 bases). The CDR3 has 14 amino acids. The V end was cut by 7 bases, the J end by 4 bases, with 14 bases between. Germline V lookup: CDR1 MDHEN, CDR2 SYDVKM. CDR3 sequence (DNA): TGTGCCAGCAACTACCAGGACAGATACAATGAGCAGTTCTTC. It specifies CASNYQDRYNEQFF.

The V call is TRBV28, the J call TRBJ2-3; TRBD2 agrees at 9 bases. The V segment lost 7 bases and the J segment 2 bases; nucleotides outside the gene matches: 4. Germline-derived CDR1 and CDR2 are MDHEN and SYDVKM. The CDR3 totals 14 residues. The CDR3 nucleotides are TGTGCCAGCAACGAGCGGGGGGACACAGATACGCAGTATTTT. Its protein product is CASNERGDTDTQYF.

The gene calls are TRBV4-2 and TRBJ2-3; TRBD1 is a possible D gene (6 bases). The CDR3 runs 14 residues. Germline V gene lookup returns CDR1 LGHNA and CDR2 YNFKEQ. V gave up 2 bases and J gave up 3 bases, with 9 bases separating them. CDR3 protein: CASSQQTGTDTQYF. The CDR3, as DNA: TGTGCCAGCAGCCAACAAACAGGGACAGATACGCAGTATTTT.

The chain employs TRBV11-3 and TRBJ2-7, with a tentative D call TRBD1 (6 bases). Germline V lookup: CDR1 SGHNT, CDR2 YENEEA. With 5 bases removed from V and 2 bases from J, the gap between germline ends came to 19 bases. This CDR3 has 16 residues. Here the CDR3 reads CASSPTRTVYPYEQYF. DNA of the CDR3: TGTGCCAGCAGCCCAACACGGACAGTATATCCCTACGAGCAGTACTTC.

The V gene is TRBV18, the J gene TRBJ2-2; TRBD1 matches at 7 bases. Germline trimming cut 4 bases from V and 0 bases from J; bases unmatched to any gene: 8. The CDR3 is made up of 17 amino acids. Looked up from germline, CDR1 is KGHSH and CDR2 is LQKENI. DNA for the CDR3: TGTGCCAGCTCACAAAGACAGGGAATTACGAACACCGGGGAGCTGTTTTTT. Residues: CASSQRQGITNTGELFF.

The chain uses TRBV28 and TRBJ1-1; the D gene is possibly TRBD1 (5 bases). The CDR3 loop spans 14 amino acids. V lost 2 bases, J lost 7 bases, and 14 bases lay in between. Germline V gene sequence: CDR1 MDHEN, CDR2 SYDVKM. CDR3 amino acids: CASSLQGQGGEAFF. DNA of the CDR3: TGTGCCAGCAGTTTACAGGGCCAAGGTGGTGAAGCTTTCTTT.

This chain links TRBV20-1 with TRBJ1-1; unclear D gene. The V gene's germline CDR1 is DFQATT and CDR2 SNEGSKA (reference sequence). The CDR3 covers 11 residues. V was trimmed by 3 bases and J by 3 bases, leaving 5 bases between them. CDR3 protein: CSARRDTEAFF. CDR3 in DNA: TGCAGTGCTAGGAGGGACACTGAAGCTTTCTTT.

V usage is TRBV18 and J usage is TRBJ1-1, with no clear D. Trimming took 3 bases from V and 0 from J, leaving 8 bases between them. Germline loops: CDR1 KGHSH, CDR2 LQKENI. The CDR3 totals 14 residues. CDR3 sequence: CASSPLQLNTEAFF. The CDR3 nucleotides are TGTGCCAGCTCACCGCTACAGCTGAACACTGAAGCTTTCTTT.

The rearrangement links TRBV5-4 to TRBJ2-3; D possibly corresponds to TRBD1 (6 bases). CDR3 length: 14 amino acids. The ends were cut back, 4 bases at V and 4 bases at J, with 13 bases in the middle. Germline CDR1 and CDR2: SGHNT and YYREEE (reference sequence). The CDR3 loop reads CASSRTPGADTQYF. CDR3 nucleotide sequence: TGTGCCAGCAGCCGGACTCCAGGGGCAGATACGCAGTATTTT. Combining the CDR3 with reference TRBV5-4 and TRBJ2-3 gives the whole variable domain ETGVTQSPTHLIKTRGQQVTLRCSSQSGHNTVSWYQQALGQGPQFIFQYYREEENGRGNFPPRFSGLQFPNYSSELNVNALELDDSALYLCASSRTPGADTQYFGPGTRLTVL.

The chain links TRBV10-3 to TRBJ1-1; no definite D call. The ends were cut back, 3 bases at V and 1 base at J, with 9 bases in the middle. This CDR3 is 14 amino acids long. Germline CDR1 ENHRY, CDR2 SYGVKD. The CDR3 reads CAISDHGKNTEAFF. In nucleotides, the CDR3 is TGTGCCATCAGTGATCACGGTAAGAACACTGAAGCTTTCTTT.

The chain recombines TRBV3-1 (or the pseudogene TRBV3-2) with TRBJ2-4, with 7 bases that match TRBD2. V trimming: 0 bases; J trimming: 6 bases; junction bases outside the gene matches: 11. Germline V gene lookup returns CDR1 LGHDT and CDR2 YNNKEL (reference sequence). The CDR3 is 17 residues long. The CDR3 DNA reads as TGTGCCAGCAGCCAAGACCTTCCCACTTCTAGCGGAAACATTCAGTACTTC. Translation: CASSQDLPTSSGNIQYF.

V gene TRBV2 combines with J gene TRBJ1-4, with 7 bases that match TRBD1. Trimming removed 6 bases from V and 8 bases from J; junction bases left unmatched: 12. The CDR3 consists of 15 residues. Germline lookup yields CDR1 SNHLY and CDR2 FYNNEI. The CDR3 bases are TGTGCCAGCAGAAGAGAGACAGGGTCGGGAGAAAAACTGTTTTTT. As protein: CASRRETGSGEKLFF.

Only one count was recorded for this clone. The chain links TRBV19 to TRBJ1-5; D is possibly TRBD1 (5 bases). V shed 7 bases and J shed 0 bases, with 10 bases lying between them. Germline assignment: CDR1 LNHDA and CDR2 SQIVND (reference sequence). There are 14 residues in the CDR3. This chain's CDR3 is CASNKDSSNQPQHF. The CDR3 DNA is TGTGCCAGTAATAAAGACAGTAGCAATCAGCCCCAGCATTTT.